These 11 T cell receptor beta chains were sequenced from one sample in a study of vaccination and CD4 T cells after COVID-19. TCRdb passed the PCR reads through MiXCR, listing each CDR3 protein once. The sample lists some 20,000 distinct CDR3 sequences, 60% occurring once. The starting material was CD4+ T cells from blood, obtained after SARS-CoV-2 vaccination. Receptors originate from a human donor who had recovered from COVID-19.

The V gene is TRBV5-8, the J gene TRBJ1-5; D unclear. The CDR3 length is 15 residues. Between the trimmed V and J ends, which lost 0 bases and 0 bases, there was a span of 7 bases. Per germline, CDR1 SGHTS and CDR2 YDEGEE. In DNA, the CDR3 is TGTGCCAGCAGCTTGGGTGGGTATAGCAATCAGCCCCAGCATTTT. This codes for CASSLGGYSNQPQHF.

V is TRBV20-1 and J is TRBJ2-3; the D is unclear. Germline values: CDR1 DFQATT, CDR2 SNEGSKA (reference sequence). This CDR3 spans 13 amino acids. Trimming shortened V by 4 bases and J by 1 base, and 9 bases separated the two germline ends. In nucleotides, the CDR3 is TGCAGTGCTACCCGTTTCGGCACAGATACGCAGTATTTT. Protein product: CSATRFGTDTQYF.

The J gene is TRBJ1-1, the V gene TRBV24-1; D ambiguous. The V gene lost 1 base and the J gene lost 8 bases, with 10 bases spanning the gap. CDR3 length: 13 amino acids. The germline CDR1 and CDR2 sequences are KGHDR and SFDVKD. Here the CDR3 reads CATSDFLRREAFF. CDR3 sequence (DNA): TGTGCCACCAGTGATTTCCTTCGCAGGGAAGCTTTCTTT.

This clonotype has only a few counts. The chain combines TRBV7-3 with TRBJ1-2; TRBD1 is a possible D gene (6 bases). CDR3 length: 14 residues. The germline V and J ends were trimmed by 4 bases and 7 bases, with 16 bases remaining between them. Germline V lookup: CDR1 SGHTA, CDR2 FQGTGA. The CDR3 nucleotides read TGTGCCAGCAGCTCCCAGGCAGGGGTTTTTGGCTACACCTTC. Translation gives CASSSQAGVFGYTF. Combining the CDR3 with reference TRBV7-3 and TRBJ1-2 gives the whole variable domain GAGVSQTPSNKVTEKGKYVELRCDPISGHTALYWYRQSLGQGPEFLIYFQGTGAADDSGLPNDRFFAVRPEGSVSTLKIQRTERGDSAVYLCASSSQAGVFGYTFGSGTRLTVV.

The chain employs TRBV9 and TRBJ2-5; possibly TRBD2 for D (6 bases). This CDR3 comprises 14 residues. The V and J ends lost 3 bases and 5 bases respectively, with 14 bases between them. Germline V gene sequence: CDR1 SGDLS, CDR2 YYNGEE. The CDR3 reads CASSALSGGETQYF. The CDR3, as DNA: TGTGCCAGCAGCGCTCTTAGTGGGGGGGAGACCCAGTACTTC.

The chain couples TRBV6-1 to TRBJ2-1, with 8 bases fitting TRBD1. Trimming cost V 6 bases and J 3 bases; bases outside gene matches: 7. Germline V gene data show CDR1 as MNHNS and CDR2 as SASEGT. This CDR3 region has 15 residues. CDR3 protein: CASRKQGAFYNEQFF. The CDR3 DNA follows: TGTGCCAGCAGAAAGCAGGGGGCTTTCTACAATGAGCAGTTCTTC.

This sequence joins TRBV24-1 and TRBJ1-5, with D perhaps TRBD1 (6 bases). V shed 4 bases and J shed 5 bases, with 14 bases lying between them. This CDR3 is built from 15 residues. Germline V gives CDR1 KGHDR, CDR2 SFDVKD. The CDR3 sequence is CATSDPGQLDQPQHF. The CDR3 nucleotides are TGTGCCACCAGTGACCCTGGACAGCTGGATCAGCCCCAGCATTTT.

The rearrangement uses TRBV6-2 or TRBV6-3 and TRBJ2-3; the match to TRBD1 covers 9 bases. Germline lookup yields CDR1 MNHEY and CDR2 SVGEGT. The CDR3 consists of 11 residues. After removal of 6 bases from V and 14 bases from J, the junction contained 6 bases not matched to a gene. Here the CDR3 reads CASRNRDRVYF. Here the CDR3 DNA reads TGTGCCAGCAGGAACCGGGACAGGGTGTATTTT.

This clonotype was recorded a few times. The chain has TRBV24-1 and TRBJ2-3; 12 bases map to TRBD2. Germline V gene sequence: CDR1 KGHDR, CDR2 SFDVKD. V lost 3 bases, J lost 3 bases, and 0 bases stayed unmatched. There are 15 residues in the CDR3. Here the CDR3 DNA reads TGTGCCACCAGTGATACTAGCGGGAGGACAGATACGCAGTATTTT. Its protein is CATSDTSGRTDTQYF.

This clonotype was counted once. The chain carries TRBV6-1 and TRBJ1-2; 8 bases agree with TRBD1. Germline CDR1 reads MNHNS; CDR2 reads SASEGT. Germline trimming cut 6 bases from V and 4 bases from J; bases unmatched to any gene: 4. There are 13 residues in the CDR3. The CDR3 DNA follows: TGTGCCAGCAGAAACAGGGGGACCTATGGCTACACCTTC. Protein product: CASRNRGTYGYTF.

The CDR3 DNA is TGTGCCAGCAGCACTGTGGACGTATCCTACGAGCAGTACTTC. Residues: CASSTVDVSYEQYF. V usage is TRBV6-2 or TRBV6-3 and J usage is TRBJ2-7; D is uncertain. Germline V gene sequence: CDR1 MNHEY, CDR2 SVGEGT. Trimming removed 6 bases at V and 1 base at J, with 13 bases between. The CDR3 is 14 residues long.